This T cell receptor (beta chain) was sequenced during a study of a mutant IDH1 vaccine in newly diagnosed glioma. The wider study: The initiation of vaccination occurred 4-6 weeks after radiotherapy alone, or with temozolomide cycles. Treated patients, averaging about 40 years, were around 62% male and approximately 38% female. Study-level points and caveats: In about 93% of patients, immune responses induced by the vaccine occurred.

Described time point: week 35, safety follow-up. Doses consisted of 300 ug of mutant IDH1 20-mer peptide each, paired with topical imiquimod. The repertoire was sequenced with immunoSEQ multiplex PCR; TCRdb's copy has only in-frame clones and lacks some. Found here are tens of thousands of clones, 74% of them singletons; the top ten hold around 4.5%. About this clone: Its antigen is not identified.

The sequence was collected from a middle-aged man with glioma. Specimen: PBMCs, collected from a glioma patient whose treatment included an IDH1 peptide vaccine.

Here the CDR3 reads CASTKPGHSGNTIYF. For the CDR3, the DNA is TGTGCCAGCACCAAACCGGGGCATTCTGGAAACACCATATATTTT. The chain combines TRBV6-5 with TRBJ1-3; tentatively, D is TRBD1 (5 bases). Germline-derived CDR1 and CDR2 are MNHEY and SVGAGI. V shed 7 bases and J shed 1 base, with 14 bases lying between them. The CDR3 covers 15 residues.